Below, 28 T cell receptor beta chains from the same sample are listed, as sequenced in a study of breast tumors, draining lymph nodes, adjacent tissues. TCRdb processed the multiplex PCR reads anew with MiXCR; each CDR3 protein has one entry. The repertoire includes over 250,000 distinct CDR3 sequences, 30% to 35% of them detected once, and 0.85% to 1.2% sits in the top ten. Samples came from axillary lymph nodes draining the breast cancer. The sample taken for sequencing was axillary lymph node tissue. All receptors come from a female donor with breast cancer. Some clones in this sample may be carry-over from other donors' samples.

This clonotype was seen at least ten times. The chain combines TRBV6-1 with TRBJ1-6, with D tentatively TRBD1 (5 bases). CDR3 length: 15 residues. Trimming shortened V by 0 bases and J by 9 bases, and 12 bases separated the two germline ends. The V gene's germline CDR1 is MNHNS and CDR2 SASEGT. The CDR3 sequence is CASSEAGGTGSPLHF. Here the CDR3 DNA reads TGTGCCAGCAGTGAAGCGGGGGGTACGGGTTCACCCCTCCACTTT.

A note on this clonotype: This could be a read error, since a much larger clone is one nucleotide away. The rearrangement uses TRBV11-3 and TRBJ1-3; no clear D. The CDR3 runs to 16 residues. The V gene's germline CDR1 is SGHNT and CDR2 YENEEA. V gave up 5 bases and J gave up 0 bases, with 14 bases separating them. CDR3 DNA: TGTGCCAGCAGCGGAGCCGGCTCCCCCTCTGGAAACACCATATATTTT. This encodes CASSGAGSPSGNTIYF.

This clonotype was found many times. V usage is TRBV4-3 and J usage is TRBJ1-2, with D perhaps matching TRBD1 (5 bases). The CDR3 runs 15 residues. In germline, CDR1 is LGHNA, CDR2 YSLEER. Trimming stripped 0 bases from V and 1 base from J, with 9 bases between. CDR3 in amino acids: CASSQDRDSNYGYTF. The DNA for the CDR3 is TGCGCCAGCAGCCAAGATCGAGACAGTAACTATGGCTACACCTTC.

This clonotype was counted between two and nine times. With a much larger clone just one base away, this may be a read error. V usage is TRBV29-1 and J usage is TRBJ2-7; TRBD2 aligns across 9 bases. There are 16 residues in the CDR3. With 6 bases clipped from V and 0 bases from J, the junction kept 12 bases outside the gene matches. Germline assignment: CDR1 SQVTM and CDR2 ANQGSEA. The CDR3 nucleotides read TGCAGCGTCCCGGGACCAGCGGGAGGTGACTCCTACGAGCAGTACTTC. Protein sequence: CSVPGPAGGDSYEQYF.

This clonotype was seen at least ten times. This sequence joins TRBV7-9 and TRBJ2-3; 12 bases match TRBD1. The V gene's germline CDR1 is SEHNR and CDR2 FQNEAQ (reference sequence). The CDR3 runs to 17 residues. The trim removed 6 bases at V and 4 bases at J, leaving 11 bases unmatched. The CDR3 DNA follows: TGTGCCAGCAGTCCCGGTCCCGGGACAGGGGGCCCAGATACGCAGTATTTT. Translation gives CASSPGPGTGGPDTQYF.

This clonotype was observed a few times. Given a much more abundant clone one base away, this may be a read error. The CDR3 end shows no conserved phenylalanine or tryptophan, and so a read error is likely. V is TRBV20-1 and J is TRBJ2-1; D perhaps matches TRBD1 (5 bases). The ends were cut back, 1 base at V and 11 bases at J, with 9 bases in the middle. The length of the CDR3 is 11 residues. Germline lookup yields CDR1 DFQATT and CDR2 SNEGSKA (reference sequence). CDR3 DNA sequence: TGCAGTGCTAGAGCTTCGGACAAGCAGTTCTAC. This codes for CSARASDKQFY.

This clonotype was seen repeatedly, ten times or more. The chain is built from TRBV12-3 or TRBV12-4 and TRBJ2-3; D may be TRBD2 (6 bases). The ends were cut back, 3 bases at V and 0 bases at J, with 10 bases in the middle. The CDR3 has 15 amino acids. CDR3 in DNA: TGTGCCAGCAGTTTTAAGCGGGCAAGCACAGATACGCAGTATTTT. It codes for CASSFKRASTDTQYF.

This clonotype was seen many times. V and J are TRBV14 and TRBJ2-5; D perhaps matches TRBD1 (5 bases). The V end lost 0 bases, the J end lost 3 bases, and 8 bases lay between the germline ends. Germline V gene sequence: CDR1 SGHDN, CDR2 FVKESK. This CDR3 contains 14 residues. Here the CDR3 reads CASSQDETEETQYF. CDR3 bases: TGTGCCAGCAGCCAAGATGAGACAGAAGAGACCCAGTACTTC.

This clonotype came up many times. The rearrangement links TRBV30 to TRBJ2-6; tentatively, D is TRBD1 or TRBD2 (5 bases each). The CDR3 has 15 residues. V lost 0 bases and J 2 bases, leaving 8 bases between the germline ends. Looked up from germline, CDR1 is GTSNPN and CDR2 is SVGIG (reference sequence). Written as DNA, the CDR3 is TGTGCCTGGAGTGTACTGGGGGCTGGGGCCAACGTCCTGACTTTC. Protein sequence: CAWSVLGAGANVLTF.

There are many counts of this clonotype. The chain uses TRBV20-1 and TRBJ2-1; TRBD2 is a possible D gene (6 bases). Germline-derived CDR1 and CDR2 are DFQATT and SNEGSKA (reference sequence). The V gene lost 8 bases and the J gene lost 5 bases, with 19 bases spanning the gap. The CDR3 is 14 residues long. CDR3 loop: CSFGGRGANNEQFF. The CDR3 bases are TGCAGTTTCGGGGGTAGAGGGGCTAACAATGAGCAGTTCTTC.

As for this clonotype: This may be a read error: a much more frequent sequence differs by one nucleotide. CDR3 sequence: CASSLILAQWGPYERYF. The CDR3 coding sequence is TGTGCCAGCAGCTTAATCCTAGCCCAATGGGGGCCCTACGAGCGGTACTTC. This chain links TRBV4-2 with TRBJ2-7, with D possibly matching TRBD1 (6 bases). The CDR3 is 17 residues long. In germline, CDR1 is LGHNA, CDR2 YNFKEQ.

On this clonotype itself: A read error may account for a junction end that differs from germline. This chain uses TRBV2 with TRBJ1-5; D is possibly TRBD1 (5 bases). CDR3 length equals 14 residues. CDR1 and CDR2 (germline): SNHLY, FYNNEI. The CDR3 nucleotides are TGTACCAGCAGCCCAGGGTTACAGGATCAACCCCCGCATTTT. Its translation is CTSSPGLQDQPPHF.

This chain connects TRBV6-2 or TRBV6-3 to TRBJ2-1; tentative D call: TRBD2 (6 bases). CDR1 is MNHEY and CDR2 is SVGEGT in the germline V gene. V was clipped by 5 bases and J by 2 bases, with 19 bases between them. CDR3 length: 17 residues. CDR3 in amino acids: CASSPTWGEPAYNEQFF. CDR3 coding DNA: TGTGCCAGCAGTCCCACCTGGGGGGAGCCGGCCTACAATGAGCAGTTCTTC.

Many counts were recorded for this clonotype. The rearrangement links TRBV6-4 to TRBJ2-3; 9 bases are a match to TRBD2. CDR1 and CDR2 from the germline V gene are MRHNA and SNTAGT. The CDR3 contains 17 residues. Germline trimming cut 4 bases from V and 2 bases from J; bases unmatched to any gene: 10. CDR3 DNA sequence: TGTGCCAGCAGTGGGGCTCGGGGCGGGGGGGACACAGATACGCAGTATTTT. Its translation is CASSGARGGGDTDTQYF.

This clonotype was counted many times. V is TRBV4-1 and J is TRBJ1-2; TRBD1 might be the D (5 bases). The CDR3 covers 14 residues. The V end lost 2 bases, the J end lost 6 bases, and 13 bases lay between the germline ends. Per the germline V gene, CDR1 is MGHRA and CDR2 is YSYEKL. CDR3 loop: CASSQTFRENGYTF. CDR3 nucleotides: TGCGCCAGCAGCCAAACCTTCAGGGAGAATGGCTACACCTTC.

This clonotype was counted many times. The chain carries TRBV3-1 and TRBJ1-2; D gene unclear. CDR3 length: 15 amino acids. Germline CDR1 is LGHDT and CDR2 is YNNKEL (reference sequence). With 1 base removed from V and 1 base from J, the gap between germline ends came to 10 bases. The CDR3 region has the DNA TGTGCCAGCAGCCAAGGGTCAGCTTTTAACTATGGCTACACCTTC. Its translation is CASSQGSAFNYGYTF.

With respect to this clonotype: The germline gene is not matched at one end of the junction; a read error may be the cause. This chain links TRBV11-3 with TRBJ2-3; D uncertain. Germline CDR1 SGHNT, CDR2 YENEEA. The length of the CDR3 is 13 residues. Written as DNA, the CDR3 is TGTGCCAGCAGCTTAGTAGGTACAGATACGCGGTATTTT. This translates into CASSLVGTDTRYF.

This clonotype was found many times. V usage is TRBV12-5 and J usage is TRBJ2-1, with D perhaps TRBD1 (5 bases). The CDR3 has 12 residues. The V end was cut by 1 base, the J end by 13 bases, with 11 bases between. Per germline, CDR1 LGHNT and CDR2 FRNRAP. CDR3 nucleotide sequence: TGTGCTAGTGGTTTGGGGCAGGGCGGTCAGTTCTTC. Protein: CASGLGQGGQFF.

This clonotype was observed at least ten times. In nucleotides, the CDR3 is TGTGCCAGCAGCTTAGCCCCCCCCCACTACGAGCAGTACTTC. Translated, it gives CASSLAPPHYEQYF. The chain recombines TRBV13 with TRBJ2-7; D unresolved. CDR1 PRHDT and CDR2 FYEKMQ come from the germline V gene (reference sequence). Trimming cost V 1 base and J 3 bases, with 10 bases left between them. The CDR3 is 14 amino acids.

The CDR3 DNA sequence: TGCAGTGCGGGGGGGGGGGGGGGGTTTGATGAGCAGTTCTTC. Amino acids: CSAGGGGGFDEQFF. The rearrangement links TRBV20-1 to TRBJ2-1, with 7 bases identical to TRBD2. CDR1 and CDR2 from the germline V gene are DFQATT and SNEGSKA (reference sequence). The V gene end was trimmed by 6 bases and the J gene end by 8 bases; junction bases not matched to a gene: 13. The CDR3 is 14 residues long.

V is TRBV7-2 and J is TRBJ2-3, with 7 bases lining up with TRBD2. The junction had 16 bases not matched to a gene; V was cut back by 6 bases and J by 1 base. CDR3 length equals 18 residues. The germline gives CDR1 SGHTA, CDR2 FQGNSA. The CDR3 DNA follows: TGTGCCAGCAGAGCCACGAGGCAAGCGGGAAAGGGCACAGATACGCAGTATTTT. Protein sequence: CASRATRQAGKGTDTQYF.

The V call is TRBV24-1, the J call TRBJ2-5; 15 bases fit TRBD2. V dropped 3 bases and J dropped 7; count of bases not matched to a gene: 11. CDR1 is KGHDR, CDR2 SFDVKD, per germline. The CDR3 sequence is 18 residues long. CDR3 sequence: CATSDLRTSGRAAGTQYF. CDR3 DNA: TGTGCCACCAGTGATCTCAGGACTAGCGGGAGGGCCGCTGGGACCCAGTACTTC.

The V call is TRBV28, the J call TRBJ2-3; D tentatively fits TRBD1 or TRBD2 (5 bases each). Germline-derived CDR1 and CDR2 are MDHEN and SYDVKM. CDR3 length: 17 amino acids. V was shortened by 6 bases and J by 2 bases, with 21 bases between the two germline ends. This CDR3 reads CASRDSRWGRVTDTQYF. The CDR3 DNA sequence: TGTGCCAGCAGGGACTCACGGTGGGGCAGGGTCACAGATACGCAGTATTTT.

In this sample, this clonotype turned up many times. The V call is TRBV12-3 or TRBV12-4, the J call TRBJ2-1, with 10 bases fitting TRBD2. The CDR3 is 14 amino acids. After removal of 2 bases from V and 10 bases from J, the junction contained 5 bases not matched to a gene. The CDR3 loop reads CASSLSLAGVEQFF. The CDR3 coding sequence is TGTGCCAGCAGTTTAAGCCTAGCGGGAGTGGAGCAGTTCTTC.

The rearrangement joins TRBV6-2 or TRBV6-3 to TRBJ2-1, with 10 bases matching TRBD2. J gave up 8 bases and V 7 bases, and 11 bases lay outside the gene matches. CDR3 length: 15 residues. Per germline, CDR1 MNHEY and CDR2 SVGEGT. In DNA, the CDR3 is TGTGCCAGCACCATAGGACTAGCGGCTTACGATGAGCAGTTCTTC. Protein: CASTIGLAAYDEQFF.

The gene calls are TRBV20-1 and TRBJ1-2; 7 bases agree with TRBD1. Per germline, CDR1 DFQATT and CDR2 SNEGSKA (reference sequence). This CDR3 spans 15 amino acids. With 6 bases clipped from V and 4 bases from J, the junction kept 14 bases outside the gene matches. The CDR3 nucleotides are TGCAGTGCAGCTCAGGGGGGGGCCCCTACCTATGGCTACACCTTC. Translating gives CSAAQGGAPTYGYTF.

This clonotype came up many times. This chain's CDR3 is CSALPGADNEQFF. CDR3 sequence (DNA): TGCAGTGCTCTCCCGGGGGCGGACAATGAGCAGTTCTTC. The genes are TRBV20-1 and TRBJ2-1; D could derive from TRBD1 or TRBD2 (6 bases each). V lost 5 bases and J 5 bases, leaving 13 bases between the germline ends. The CDR3 covers 13 residues. Per the germline V gene, CDR1 is DFQATT and CDR2 is SNEGSKA (reference sequence).

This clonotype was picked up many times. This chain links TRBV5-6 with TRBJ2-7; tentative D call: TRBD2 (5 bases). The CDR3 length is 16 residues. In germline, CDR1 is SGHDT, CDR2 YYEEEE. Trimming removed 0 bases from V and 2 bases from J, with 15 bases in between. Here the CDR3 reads CASSLGLGESAYEQYF. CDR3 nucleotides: TGTGCCAGCAGCTTGGGCTTGGGAGAGTCAGCCTACGAGCAGTACTTC.